This T cell receptor beta chain was found in a study of a mutant IDH1 vaccine in newly diagnosed glioma. For the study at large: Vaccines began 4-6 weeks after radiotherapy alone, or with temozolomide cycles.

Assay used: immunoSEQ multiplex PCR; TCRdb lists only in-frame clones, some missing. The sample carries around 57,000 clones, under 90% recorded once. Worth noting for this clone: Its antigen is still unknown.

Germline V gives CDR1 LGHNT, CDR2 FRNRAP. The V end lost 3 bases, the J end lost 1 base, and 12 bases lay between the germline ends. CDR3 size: 15 residues. Time point here: week 35, safety follow-up. It was 300 ug of mutant IDH1 20-mer peptide that made up each vaccine dose, given with topical imiquimod. Patients carried new grade 3 or 4 IDH1-mutant astrocytomas lacking nuclear ATRX. This TCR was sampled from a man aged 25 to 45 with glioma. Source: PBMCs, taken from a glioma patient whose treatment included an IDH1 peptide vaccine. This sequence joins TRBV12-5 and TRBJ2-5; D call uncertain. The CDR3 nucleotides are TGTGCTAGTGGTTTTCCTCAGGTCGTCCAAGAGACCCAGTACTTC. Encoded protein: CASGFPQVVQETQYF.